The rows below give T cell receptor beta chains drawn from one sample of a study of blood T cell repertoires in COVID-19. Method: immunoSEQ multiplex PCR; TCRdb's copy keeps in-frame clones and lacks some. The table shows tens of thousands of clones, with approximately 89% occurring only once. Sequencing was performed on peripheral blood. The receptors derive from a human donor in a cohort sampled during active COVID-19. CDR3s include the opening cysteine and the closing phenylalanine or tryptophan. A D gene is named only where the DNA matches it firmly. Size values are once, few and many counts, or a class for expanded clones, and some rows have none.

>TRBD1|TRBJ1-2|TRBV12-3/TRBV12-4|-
CASRDRGFYGYTF
TGTGCCAGCAGGGACAGGGGGTTCTATGGCTACACCTTC
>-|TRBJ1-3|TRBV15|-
CATSRDRGSGNTIYF
TGTGCCACCAGCAGAGATAGGGGCTCTGGAAACACCATATATTTT
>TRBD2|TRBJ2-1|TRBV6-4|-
CASSDGGAYNEQFF
TGTGCCAGCAGTGACGGGGGGGCCTACAATGAGCAGTTCTTC
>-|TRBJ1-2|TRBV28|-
CASSPYHGYTF
TGTGCCAGCAGCCCTTATCATGGCTACACCTTC
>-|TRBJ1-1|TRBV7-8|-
CASSSLGGVRTEAFF
TGTGCCAGCAGCTCACTGGGGGGGGTGAGAACTGAAGCTTTCTTT
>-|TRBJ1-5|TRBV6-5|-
CASRTQRISNQPQHF
TGTGCCAGCAGGACACAACGAATTAGCAATCAGCCCCAGCATTTT
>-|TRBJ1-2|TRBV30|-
CAWSVLAGYGYTF
TGTGCCTGGAGTGTACTAGCGGGATATGGCTACACCTTC
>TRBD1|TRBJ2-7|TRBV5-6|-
CASSKDRGRANSYEQYF
TGTGCCAGCAGTAAGGACAGGGGGCGCGCGAACTCCTACGAGCAGTACTTC
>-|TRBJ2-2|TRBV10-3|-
CAISGSAGELFF
TGTGCCATCAGTGGATCGGCCGGGGAGCTGTTTTTT
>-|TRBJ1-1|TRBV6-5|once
CASRPGDTEAFF
TGTGCCAGCAGACCAGGGGACACTGAAGCTTTCTTT
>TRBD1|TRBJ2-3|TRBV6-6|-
CASRTGDRTDTQYF
TGTGCCAGCAGGACAGGGGATCGGACAGATACGCAGTATTTT
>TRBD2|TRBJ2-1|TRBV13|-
CASSFKSGGTYNEQFF
TGTGCCAGCAGCTTTAAGAGCGGGGGGACCTACAATGAGCAGTTCTTC
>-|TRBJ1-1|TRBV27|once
CASSPGAHTEAFF
TGTGCCAGCAGTCCTGGGGCGCACACTGAAGCTTTCTTT
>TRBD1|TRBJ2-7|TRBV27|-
CASSPHRGSSYEQYF
TGTGCCAGCAGTCCTCACAGGGGTTCCTCCTACGAGCAGTACTTC
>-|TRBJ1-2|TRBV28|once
CASSPYRADYGYTF
TGTGCCAGCAGTCCCTACAGGGCTGATTATGGCTACACCTTC
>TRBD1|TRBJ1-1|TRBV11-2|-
CASSLVQGVGTVAEAFF
TGTGCCAGCAGCTTAGTTCAGGGGGTGGGGACAGTGGCTGAAGCTTTCTTT
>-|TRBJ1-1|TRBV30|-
CAWIPRGAGYTEAFF
TGTGCCTGGATTCCCCGGGGGGCGGGCTACACTGAAGCTTTCTTT
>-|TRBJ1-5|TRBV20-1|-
CSASPSHKGINQPQHF
TGCAGTGCTAGTCCTTCTCATAAGGGGATCAATCAGCCCCAGCATTTT
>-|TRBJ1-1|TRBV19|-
CASSLGWSTEAFF
TGTGCCAGTAGTTTAGGATGGAGCACTGAAGCTTTCTTT
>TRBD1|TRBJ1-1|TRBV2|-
CASSETRLGQGDTEAFF
TGTGCCAGCAGTGAAACTCGACTGGGACAGGGTGATACTGAAGCTTTCTTT
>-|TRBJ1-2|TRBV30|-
CAWSVPGGQNGYTF
TGTGCCTGGAGTGTACCGGGGGGGCAAAATGGCTACACCTTC
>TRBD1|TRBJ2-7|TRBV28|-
CASRSPGTGNEQYF
TGTGCCAGCAGGTCCCCCGGGACAGGGAACGAGCAGTACTTC
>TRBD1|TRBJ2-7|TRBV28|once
CASSSRDRSYEQYF
TGTGCCAGCAGTTCTCGGGACAGGAGCTACGAGCAGTACTTC
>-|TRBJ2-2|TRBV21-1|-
CASSPSDGGSRDTGELFF
TGTGCCAGCAGCCCCTCGGACGGAGGTTCGCGGGACACCGGGGAGCTGTTTTTT
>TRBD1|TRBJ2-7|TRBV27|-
CASSSGQGAYEQYF
TGTGCCAGCAGTTCCGGACAGGGGGCCTACGAGCAGTACTTC
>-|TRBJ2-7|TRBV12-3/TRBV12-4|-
CASSTTRYEQYF
TGTGCCAGCAGTACCACTCGCTACGAGCAGTACTTC
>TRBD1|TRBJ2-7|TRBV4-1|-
CASSPRQGAYEQYF
TGCGCCAGCAGCCCTCGACAGGGGGCCTACGAGCAGTACTTC
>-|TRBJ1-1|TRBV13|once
CASSLPRGLNTEAFF
TGTGCCAGCAGCTTACCGCGGGGACTTAACACTGAAGCTTTCTTT
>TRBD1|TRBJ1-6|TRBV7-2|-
CASSQGQYNSPLHF
TGTGCCAGCAGCCAGGGACAGTATAATTCACCCCTCCACTTT
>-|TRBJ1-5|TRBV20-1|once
CSAQGVPLKHF
TGCAGTGCTCAAGGGGTCCCACTAAAGCATTTT
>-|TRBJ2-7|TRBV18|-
CASSPTTGSSYEQYF
TGTGCCAGCTCCCCAACTACAGGGAGCTCCTACGAGCAGTACTTC
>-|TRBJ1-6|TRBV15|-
CATSRDHAGEDSPLHF
TGTGCCACCAGCAGAGATCACGCAGGGGAAGATTCACCCCTCCACTTT
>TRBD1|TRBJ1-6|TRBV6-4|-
CASSDLGQGNSPLHF
TGTGCCAGCAGTGATTTGGGACAGGGGAATTCACCCCTCCACTTT
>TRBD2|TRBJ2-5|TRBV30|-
CAWTQRGGQETQYF
TGTGCCTGGACCCAGCGGGGGGGCCAAGAGACCCAGTACTTC
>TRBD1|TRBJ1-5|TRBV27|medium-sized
CASSFGTGGQPQHF
TGTGCCAGCAGTTTTGGGACAGGGGGACAGCCCCAGCATTTT
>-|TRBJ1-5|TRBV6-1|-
CASSEAGRGWNQPQHF
TGTGCCAGCAGTGAAGCAGGGAGAGGGTGGAATCAGCCCCAGCATTTT
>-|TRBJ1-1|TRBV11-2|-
CASSLVYSMNTEAFF
TGTGCCAGCAGCTTAGTCTACAGCATGAACACTGAAGCTTTCTTT
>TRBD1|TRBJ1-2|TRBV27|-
CASSRGTGANYGYTF
TGTGCCAGCAGTAGAGGGACAGGGGCCAACTATGGCTACACCTTC
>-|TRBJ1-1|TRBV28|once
CASSILQGNTEAFF
TGTGCCAGCAGTATCCTACAGGGAAACACTGAAGCTTTCTTT
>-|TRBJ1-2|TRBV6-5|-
CASSYRGYGYTF
TGTGCCAGCAGTTACAGGGGGTATGGCTACACCTTC
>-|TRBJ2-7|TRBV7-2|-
CASSPGMGPSYEQYF
TGTGCCAGCAGCCCCGGGATGGGTCCCTCCTACGAGCAGTACTTC
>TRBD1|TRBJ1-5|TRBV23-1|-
CASSRDRGMIQPQHF
TGCGCCAGCAGTCGAGACAGGGGAATGATACAGCCCCAGCATTTT
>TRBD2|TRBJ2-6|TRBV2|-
CASLKEGGTRTSGANVLTF
TGTGCCAGCCTAAAAGAGGGAGGGACCAGAACGAGTGGGGCCAACGTCCTGACTTTC
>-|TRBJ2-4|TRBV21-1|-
CASSKRAGGLGNIQYF
TGTGCCAGCAGCAAACGGGCGGGGGGGCTTGGAAACATTCAGTACTTC
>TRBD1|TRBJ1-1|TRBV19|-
CASSTGDRVWTEAFF
TGTGCCAGTAGTACGGGGGACAGGGTGTGGACTGAAGCTTTCTTT
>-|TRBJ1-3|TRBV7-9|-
CASSSQLSSGNTIYF
TGTGCCAGCAGCTCACAGTTAAGCTCTGGAAACACCATATATTTT
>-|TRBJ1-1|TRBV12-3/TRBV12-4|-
CATGTLNTEAFF
TGTGCCACAGGGACTCTGAACACTGAAGCTTTCTTT
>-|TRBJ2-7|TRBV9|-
CASSVGGAGYEQYF
TGTGCCAGCAGCGTAGGGGGCGCTGGGTACGAGCAGTACTTC
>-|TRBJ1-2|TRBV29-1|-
CSVADTSGYTF
TGCAGCGTTGCGGACACCTCGGGCTACACCTTC
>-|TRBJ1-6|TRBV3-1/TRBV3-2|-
CASSHEPPRQTNNSPLHF
TGTGCCAGCAGCCACGAACCTCCCCGACAGACAAATAATTCACCCCTCCACTTT
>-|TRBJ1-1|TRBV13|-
CASSLGGGTEAFF
TGTGCCAGCAGCTTAGGGGGGGGCACTGAAGCTTTCTTT
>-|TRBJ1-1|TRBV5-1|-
CASSLTGGIGNTEAFF
TGCGCCAGCAGCTTGACCGGGGGTATAGGGAACACTGAAGCTTTCTTT
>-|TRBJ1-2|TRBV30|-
CAWSVSGTNGYTF
TGTGCCTGGAGTGTCTCCGGGACAAATGGCTACACCTTC